This passage covers 24 T cell receptor beta chains from one sample sequenced in a study of T cell changes during pregnancy in multiple sclerosis. Generated by immunoSEQ multiplex PCR, the TCRdb table keeps only in-frame clones and is missing some. In the table there are some 22,000 clones, around 85% of which are singletons. Sample: CD8+ T cells from peripheral blood mononuclear cells, taken before pregnancy. Receptors were obtained from a female donor with multiple sclerosis, enrolled in a pregnancy study.

This sequence joins TRBV19 and TRBJ2-1, with D hard to call. CDR1 and CDR2 from the germline V gene are LNHDA and SQIVND (reference sequence). The ends were cut back, 7 bases at V and 9 bases at J, with 22 bases in the middle. This CDR3 comprises 15 residues. In DNA, the CDR3 is TGTGCCAGTACCATCCAATTAGACTCCCCCACTGAGCAGTTCTTC. This sequence encodes CASTIQLDSPTEQFF.

This clone was found a few times. The chain has TRBV19 and TRBJ2-7, with 13 positions matching TRBD2. The germline V gene has CDR1 LNHDA and CDR2 SQIVND (reference sequence). The ends lost 1 base at V and 2 bases at J; junction bases unmatched: 5. The length of the CDR3 is 17 residues. CDR3 coding DNA: TGTGCCAGTAGTATAGTGGATGGGACTAGCGGGACCTACGAGCAGTACTTC. Its protein is CASSIVDGTSGTYEQYF.

This rearrangement joins TRBV9 to TRBJ2-7; D is perhaps TRBD1 (6 bases). The germline V gene has CDR1 SGDLS and CDR2 YYNGEE. Trimming took 0 bases from V and 5 from J, leaving 15 bases between them. The CDR3 has 15 residues. CDR3 nucleotide sequence: TGTGCCAGCAGCGTAGGGGCAGGGGTTCTGGACGAGCAGTACTTC. This translates into CASSVGAGVLDEQYF.

The J gene is TRBJ1-5, the V gene TRBV7-9; 7 bases line up with TRBD1. Germline V gene sequence: CDR1 SEHNR, CDR2 FQNEAQ (reference sequence). CDR3 length equals 15 residues. With 4 bases clipped from V and 6 bases from J, the junction kept 9 bases outside the gene matches. The CDR3 is CASSSTGPGSQPQHF. CDR3 sequence (DNA): TGTGCCAGCAGCTCGACAGGGCCTGGAAGTCAGCCCCAGCATTTT.

The gene calls are TRBV27 and TRBJ2-7, with D perhaps TRBD2 (5 bases). The V end was cut by 6 bases, the J end by 4 bases, with 16 bases between. Germline CDR1 is MNHEY and CDR2 is SMNVEV (reference sequence). The CDR3 runs 14 residues. CDR3 amino acids: CASSLGRTAYEQYF. The CDR3 bases are TGTGCCAGCAGCTTGGGGAGAACGGCTTACGAGCAGTACTTC.

CDR3 DNA: TGTGCCAGCAGCGTAGGGGACAAACTTTACGAGCAGTACTTC. It codes for CASSVGDKLYEQYF. The J gene is TRBJ2-7, the V gene TRBV9; a possible D gene is TRBD1 (6 bases). This CDR3 is 14 amino acids long. CDR1 and CDR2 from the germline V gene are SGDLS and YYNGEE. Trimming stripped 0 bases from V and 4 bases from J, with 11 bases between.

This sequence joins TRBV6-4 and TRBJ2-7; D might be TRBD1 (5 bases). Trimming removed 0 bases from V and 5 bases from J, with 14 bases in between. This CDR3 spans 15 amino acids. Germline lookup yields CDR1 MRHNA and CDR2 SNTAGT. This CDR3 is CASSDSIGRAHEQYF. DNA for the CDR3: TGTGCCAGCAGTGACTCGATAGGCAGGGCCCACGAGCAGTACTTC.

The V and J genes are TRBV5-1 and TRBJ2-7, with D possibly being TRBD2 (6 bases). The CDR3 is 13 amino acids. The germline CDR1 and CDR2 sequences are SGHRS and YFSETQ. Between the trimmed V and J ends, which lost 6 bases and 0 bases, there was a span of 10 bases. The DNA for the CDR3 is TGCGCCAGCACGTGGCGGGACTCCTACGAGCAGTACTTC. This sequence encodes CASTWRDSYEQYF. The full variable domain, completed using reference TRBV5-1 and TRBJ2-7, is KAGVTQTPRYLIKTRGQQVTLSCSPISGHRSVSWYQQTPGQGLQFLFEYFSETQRNKGNFPGRFSGRQFSNSRSEMNVSTLELGDSALYLCASTWRDSYEQYFGPGTRLTVT.

The chain carries TRBV29-1 and TRBJ1-2; D possibly corresponds to TRBD1 (6 bases). V was pared by 3 bases and J by 7 bases, with 18 bases between. The CDR3 has 14 amino acids. Germline loops: CDR1 SQVTM, CDR2 ANQGSEA. CDR3 loop: CSVDYFGGGLGYTF. DNA for the CDR3: TGCAGCGTTGATTATTTTGGGGGCGGCCTTGGCTACACCTTC.

The chain employs TRBV27 and TRBJ1-2; 10 bases map to TRBD1. Unmatched junction bases numbered 3, after V lost 6 bases and J lost 5 bases. Per germline, CDR1 MNHEY and CDR2 SMNVEV (reference sequence). The CDR3 totals 13 residues. The CDR3 loop is CASSGTGVYGYTF. CDR3 in DNA: TGTGCCAGCAGCGGGACAGGGGTTTATGGCTACACCTTC.

The J gene is TRBJ1-1, the V gene TRBV6-1; D might be TRBD1 (5 bases). The CDR3 sequence is 13 residues long. Germline lookup yields CDR1 MNHNS and CDR2 SASEGT. Trimming stripped 10 bases from V and 10 bases from J, with 22 bases between. The CDR3 DNA follows: TGTGCCACCGACGACAGATTGGGACTCCGAGCTTTCTTT. Amino acids: CATDDRLGLRAFF.

The genes are TRBV5-6 and TRBJ2-7; 8 positions agree with TRBD1. Germline CDR1 SGHDT, CDR2 YYEEEE. The CDR3 consists of 18 residues. V lost 0 bases and J lost 3; bases outside the gene matches: 14. The CDR3 nucleotides read TGTGCCAGCAGCTTGGGTGTGACAGGGGCCAACGTGTTCTACGAGCAGTACTTC. Translated: CASSLGVTGANVFYEQYF. The full variable domain, in which reference TRBV5-6 and TRBJ2-7 provide the parts outside the CDR3, is DAGVTQSPTHLIKTRGQQVTLRCSPKSGHDTVSWYQQALGQGPQFIFQYYEEEERQRGNFPDRFSGHQFPNYSSELNVNALLLGDSALYLCASSLGVTGANVFYEQYFGPGTRLTVT.

The rearrangement links TRBV6-4 to TRBJ2-2, with 15 nucleotides matching TRBD2. Trimming took 2 bases from V and 6 from J; bases not matched to a gene: 4. Per germline, CDR1 MRHNA and CDR2 SNTAGT. This CDR3 has 17 residues. Here the CDR3 DNA reads TGTGCCAGCAGTGACGGACTAGCGGGAGGGCCCCCCGGGGAGCTGTTTTTT. It yields the protein CASSDGLAGGPPGELFF.

J is TRBJ2-7 and V is TRBV7-2; D is unresolved. There are 13 residues in the CDR3. Trimming left V 5 bases short and J 0 bases short, with 8 bases between. The germline V gene encodes CDR1 SGHTA and CDR2 FQGNSA. CDR3 DNA: TGTGCCAGCAGCCTGAAGAGCTCCTACGAGCAGTACTTC. It yields the protein CASSLKSSYEQYF. Based on the CDR3 plus reference TRBV7-2 and TRBJ2-7, the full variable domain is GAGVSQSPSNKVTEKGKDVELRCDPISGHTALYWYRQSLGQGLEFLIYFQGNSAPDKSGLPSDRFSAERTGGSVSTLTIQRTQQEDSAVYLCASSLKSSYEQYFGPGTRLTVT.

The J gene is TRBJ2-1, the V gene TRBV6-5; D ambiguous. CDR1 is MNHEY, CDR2 SVGAGI, per germline. This CDR3 has 14 residues. The V end was cut by 6 bases, the J end by 4 bases, with 13 bases between. CDR3: CASSHPPRYNEQFF. The CDR3, as DNA: TGTGCCAGCAGCCACCCTCCCAGGTACAATGAGCAGTTCTTC.

The rearrangement links TRBV27 to TRBJ2-7; TRBD2 is a possible D gene (6 bases). Trimming stripped 3 bases from V and 2 bases from J, with 14 bases between. The germline V gene has CDR1 MNHEY and CDR2 SMNVEV (reference sequence). The CDR3 is made up of 15 amino acids. CDR3 amino acids: CASSLAGTGPYEQYF. The CDR3 DNA reads as TGTGCCAGCAGTTTGGCCGGGACTGGCCCCTACGAGCAGTACTTC.

The V call is TRBV27, the J call TRBJ2-7; TRBD2 aligns across 11 bases. V shed 2 bases and J 4 bases; nucleotides not matched to a gene: 4. CDR3 length: 15 residues. CDR1 MNHEY and CDR2 SMNVEV come from the germline V gene (reference sequence). CDR3 protein: CASSLRGLADYEQYF. The CDR3 region has the DNA TGTGCCAGCAGTTTACGGGGACTAGCGGATTACGAGCAGTACTTC.

J is TRBJ2-1 and V is TRBV4-1; TRBD2 matches 8 bases. V gave up 0 bases and J gave up 4 bases; unmatched junction bases: 5. The germline V gene has CDR1 MGHRA and CDR2 YSYEKL. The CDR3 covers 16 residues. CDR3 in DNA: TGCGCCAGCAGCCAAGATCTCGGGACTAGTTACAATGAGCAGTTCTTC. This translates into CASSQDLGTSYNEQFF.

J is TRBJ2-7 and V is TRBV19, with D perhaps matching TRBD1 (6 bases). Per germline, CDR1 LNHDA and CDR2 SQIVND (reference sequence). The length of the CDR3 is 12 residues. The V gene lost 7 bases and the J gene lost 6 bases, with 13 bases spanning the gap. The CDR3 sequence: CASNIQGGEQYF. As DNA, the CDR3 is TGTGCCAGTAACATACAGGGCGGCGAGCAGTACTTC.

The chain recombines TRBV27 with TRBJ2-5; D is unclear. The J call may be faulty, since TRBJ2-7 better matches the DNA end. CDR3 length: 15 amino acids. The germline gives CDR1 MNHEY, CDR2 SMNVEV (reference sequence). The CDR3 here is CASSLSASDFYEQYF. Written as DNA, the CDR3 is TGTGCCAGCAGTTTATCGGCCTCAGACTTCTACGAGCAGTACTTC.

The V call is TRBV7-8, the J call TRBJ2-7, with 7 bases aligning to TRBD2. V gave up 1 base and J gave up 0 bases; unmatched junction bases: 6. Germline V gene sequence: CDR1 SGHVS, CDR2 FQNEAQ. CDR3 length equals 16 residues. CDR3 amino acids: CASSLGGGVLSYEQYF. The CDR3 region has the DNA TGTGCCAGCAGCTTAGGGGGAGGGGTCCTCTCCTACGAGCAGTACTTC.

This sequence joins TRBV21-1 and TRBJ1-1. TRBV21-1 is listed as a pseudogene. The CDR3 spans 15 residues. This CDR3 reads CASSKARAENTEAFF. In DNA form, the CDR3 reads TGTGCCAGCAGCAAAGCGAGGGCGGAGAACACTGAAGCTTTCTTT.

J is TRBJ1-5 and V is TRBV4-1; D is perhaps TRBD1 (6 bases). Germline CDR1 MGHRA, CDR2 YSYEKL. The V end was cut by 4 bases, the J end by 3 bases, with 10 bases between. CDR3 length: 14 amino acids. The CDR3 protein is CASSPPGANQPQHF. DNA for the CDR3: TGCGCCAGCAGCCCGCCAGGGGCCAATCAGCCCCAGCATTTT.

CDR3 coding DNA: TGTGCCAGTAGTGCCGGGAGCAATGAGCAGTTCTTC. It codes for CASSAGSNEQFF. The chain has TRBV19 and TRBJ2-1; TRBD2 might be the D (6 bases). Germline V CDR1 and CDR2: LNHDA, SQIVND (reference sequence). Trimming left V 5 bases short and J 6 bases short, with 8 bases between. The CDR3 is 12 amino acids.